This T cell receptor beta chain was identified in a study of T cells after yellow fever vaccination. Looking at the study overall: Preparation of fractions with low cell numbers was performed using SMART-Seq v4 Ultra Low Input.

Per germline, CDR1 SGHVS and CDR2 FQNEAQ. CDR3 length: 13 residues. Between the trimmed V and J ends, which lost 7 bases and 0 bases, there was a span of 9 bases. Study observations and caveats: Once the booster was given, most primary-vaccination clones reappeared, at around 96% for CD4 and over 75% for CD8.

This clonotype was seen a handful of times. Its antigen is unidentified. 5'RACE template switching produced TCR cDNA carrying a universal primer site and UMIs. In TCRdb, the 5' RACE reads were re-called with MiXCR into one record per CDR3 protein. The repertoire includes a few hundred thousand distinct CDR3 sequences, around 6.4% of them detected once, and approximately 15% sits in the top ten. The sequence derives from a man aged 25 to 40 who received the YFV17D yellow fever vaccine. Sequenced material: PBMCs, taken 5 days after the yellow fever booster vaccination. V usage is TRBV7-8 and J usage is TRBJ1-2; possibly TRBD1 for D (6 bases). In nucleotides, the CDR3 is TGTGCCAGCAAGGACAGCTCTAACTATGGCTACACCTTC. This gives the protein CASKDSSNYGYTF.